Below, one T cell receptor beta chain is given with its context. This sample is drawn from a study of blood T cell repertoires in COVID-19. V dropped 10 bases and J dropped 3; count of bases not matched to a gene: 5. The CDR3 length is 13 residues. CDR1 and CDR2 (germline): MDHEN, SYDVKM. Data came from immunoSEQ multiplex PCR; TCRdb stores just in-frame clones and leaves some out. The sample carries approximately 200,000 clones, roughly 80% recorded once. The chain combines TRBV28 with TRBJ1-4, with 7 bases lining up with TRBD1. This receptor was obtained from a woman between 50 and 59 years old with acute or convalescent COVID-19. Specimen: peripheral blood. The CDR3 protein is CAIQGSPNEKLFF. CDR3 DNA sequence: TGTGCCATACAGGGGTCACCTAATGAAAAACTGTTTTTT.